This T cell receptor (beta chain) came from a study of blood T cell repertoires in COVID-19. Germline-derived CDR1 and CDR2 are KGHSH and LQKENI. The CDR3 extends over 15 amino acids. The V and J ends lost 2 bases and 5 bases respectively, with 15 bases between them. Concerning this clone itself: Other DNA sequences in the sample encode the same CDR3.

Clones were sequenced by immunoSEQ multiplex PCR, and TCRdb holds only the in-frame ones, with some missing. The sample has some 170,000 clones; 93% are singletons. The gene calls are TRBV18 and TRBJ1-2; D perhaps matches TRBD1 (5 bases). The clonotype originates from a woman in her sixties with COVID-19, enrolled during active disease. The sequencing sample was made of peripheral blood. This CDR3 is CASSPGQGAGYGYTF. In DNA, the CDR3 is TGTGCCAGCTCACCAGGACAAGGTGCTGGGTATGGCTACACCTTC.